This T cell receptor beta chain was identified during a study of blood T cell repertoires in COVID-19. As for the study in general: From the United States, Italy and Spain came samples of acute and convalescent COVID-19. PBMCs, B-cell-depleted T cells, or T cells were the source of the cDNA or gDNA that made up the material.

The length of the CDR3 is 14 residues. CDR1 and CDR2 (germline): ENHRY, SYGVKD. V shed 8 bases and J shed 5 bases, with 16 bases lying between them. In this sample, this clone turned up once. Clones were read by immunoSEQ multiplex PCR, and TCRdb kept only the in-frame ones, dropping some. Of approximately 190,000 clones in the sample, 75% to 90% were seen once. The sequence was collected from a woman between 40 and 55 years old with acute or convalescent COVID-19. V is TRBV10-3 and J is TRBJ2-1, with D perhaps matching TRBD2 (5 bases). Sequencing used peripheral blood. CDR3 protein: CAIRDPRQNNEQFF. DNA for the CDR3: TGTGCCATCCGGGATCCTCGGCAAAACAATGAGCAGTTCTTC.